This entry lists 26 T cell receptor beta chains sequenced from one sample in a study of blood T cell repertoires in COVID-19. Libraries were prepared by immunoSEQ multiplex PCR; TCRdb keeps only in-frame clonotypes and omits some of them. The sample lists 190,000 or so clones; approximately 82% were seen once. Input material: peripheral blood. The source of these receptors is a human donor with acute or convalescent COVID-19. The donor label of this sample is uncertain.

The V gene is TRBV3-1 (or the pseudogene TRBV3-2), the J gene TRBJ2-3, with TRBD2 matching 11 bases. Looked up from germline, CDR1 is LGHDT and CDR2 is YNNKEL (reference sequence). V was pared by 2 bases and J by 4 bases, with 8 bases of the junction left unmatched. The CDR3 spans 17 residues. The CDR3 sequence is CASSQSASGRTADTQYF. The DNA for the CDR3 is TGTGCCAGCAGCCAATCGGCTAGCGGGAGGACCGCAGATACGCAGTATTTT.

V usage is TRBV29-1 and J usage is TRBJ1-2; TRBD1 agrees at 7 bases. CDR3 length: 14 amino acids. Germline V gives CDR1 SQVTM, CDR2 ANQGSEA. V was pared by 6 bases and J by 0 bases, with 7 bases of the junction left unmatched. The CDR3 DNA sequence: TGCAGCGTCCAGCCCGGGACAGCTAACTATGGCTACACCTTC. It encodes CSVQPGTANYGYTF.

The V and J genes are TRBV2 and TRBJ2-2; D possibly corresponds to TRBD1 (5 bases). The CDR3 is 14 amino acids. V dropped 7 bases and J dropped 0 bases, with 9 bases sitting between them. Germline V gene sequence: CDR1 SNHLY, CDR2 FYNNEI. The DNA of the CDR3 is TGTGCCAGCAAAAGGACAACGAACACCGGGGAGCTGTTTTTT. As protein: CASKRTTNTGELFF.

V is TRBV5-6 and J is TRBJ2-2, with a tentative D call TRBD1 (5 bases). With 4 bases removed from V and 4 bases from J, the gap between germline ends came to 17 bases. Germline CDR1 SGHDT, CDR2 YYEEEE. The CDR3 spans 16 residues. The CDR3 spells CASSVRVVRSTGELFF. CDR3 sequence (DNA): TGTGCCAGCAGCGTCAGGGTTGTTCGGTCCACCGGGGAGCTGTTTTTT.

V gene TRBV9 combines with J gene TRBJ2-7, with TRBD2 matching 8 bases. V lost 0 bases, J lost 1 base, and 3 bases stayed unmatched. CDR3 length equals 15 residues. Germline V gene lookup returns CDR1 SGDLS and CDR2 YYNGEE. CDR3 DNA sequence: TGTGCCAGCAGCGTAGTCAGCGGGAGTTCCTACGAGCAGTACTTC. Its protein is CASSVVSGSSYEQYF.

CDR3 in amino acids: CASSSGQGGEKLFF. The CDR3 coding sequence is TGTGCCAGCAGCTCAGGACAGGGAGGCGAAAAACTGTTTTTT. The chain joins TRBV7-2 to TRBJ1-4, with 8 positions matching TRBD1. This CDR3 comprises 14 residues. The J segment lost 8 bases and the V segment lost 4 bases, leaving 6 bases of the junction unmatched. Per the germline V gene, CDR1 is SGHTA and CDR2 is FQGNSA. The whole variable domain, remainder taken from reference TRBV7-2 and TRBJ1-4, is GAGVSQSPSNKVTEKGKDVELRCDPISGHTALYWYRQSLGQGLEFLIYFQGNSAPDKSGLPSDRFSAERTGGSVSTLTIQRTQQEDSAVYLCASSSGQGGEKLFFGSGTQLSVL.

This sequence joins TRBV11-2 and TRBJ2-2; 15 positions agree with TRBD2. The junction had 5 bases not matched to a gene; V was cut back by 4 bases and J by 8 bases. This CDR3 comprises 16 residues. CDR1 is SGHAT and CDR2 is FQNNGV in the germline V gene. CDR3 coding DNA: TGTGCCAGCAGCTACGGGACTAGCGGGAGGTGGGGGGAGCTGTTTTTT. Its protein is CASSYGTSGRWGELFF.

This clone is a singleton in its sample. The V gene is TRBV5-6, the J gene TRBJ1-5; TRBD1 matches at 7 bases. CDR3 length: 13 residues. From germline, CDR1 is SGHDT and CDR2 YYEEEE. Germline trimming cut 2 bases from V and 9 bases from J; bases unmatched to any gene: 5. CDR3 DNA: TGTGCCAGCAGCTTTACAGGGGTTGGGCCCCAGCATTTT. Translated, it gives CASSFTGVGPQHF.

This rearrangement joins TRBV14 to TRBJ1-2; D not resolved. V lost 4 bases and J lost 1, with 13 bases in between. CDR1 and CDR2 from the germline V gene are SGHDN and FVKESK. The CDR3 totals 15 residues. As DNA, the CDR3 is TGTGCCAGCAGCCCCATGGCAGATTTTAACTATGGCTACACCTTC. As protein: CASSPMADFNYGYTF.

The chain joins TRBV19 to TRBJ1-5, with 10 nucleotides matching TRBD1. Germline loops: CDR1 LNHDA, CDR2 SQIVND (reference sequence). The V gene end was trimmed by 6 bases and the J gene end by 4 bases; junction bases not matched to a gene: 6. This CDR3 is 15 amino acids long. CDR3: CASSGQGGWNQPQHF. The CDR3, as DNA: TGTGCCAGTAGCGGACAGGGGGGGTGGAATCAGCCCCAGCATTTT.

Remarks on this clone: Other nucleotide sequences in the sample specify the same CDR3. The rearrangement uses TRBV30 and TRBJ1-5, with D possibly being TRBD1 (6 bases). Trimming took 0 bases from V and 7 from J, leaving 10 bases between them. The germline gives CDR1 GTSNPN, CDR2 SVGIG (reference sequence). The CDR3 runs to 13 residues. The CDR3: CAWSVQGWQPQHF. CDR3 coding DNA: TGTGCCTGGAGTGTACAGGGCTGGCAGCCCCAGCATTTT.

This chain links TRBV19 with TRBJ1-4; 7 bases agree with TRBD1. Trimming took 2 bases from V and 7 from J; bases not matched to a gene: 4. There are 14 residues in the CDR3. Per germline, CDR1 LNHDA and CDR2 SQIVND (reference sequence). CDR3 loop: CASSISGGVEKLFF. In DNA form, the CDR3 reads TGTGCCAGTAGTATATCAGGGGGAGTTGAAAAACTGTTTTTT.

The V call is TRBV9, the J call TRBJ1-4; D is unclear. V was pared by 6 bases and J by 0 bases, with 12 bases between. Per germline, CDR1 SGDLS and CDR2 YYNGEE. This CDR3 is 15 amino acids long. The CDR3 DNA is TGTGCCAGCAACCGTGGCCTGGCAACTAATGAAAAACTGTTTTTT. Encoded protein: CASNRGLATNEKLFF. The full variable domain, with the rest looked up from reference TRBV9 and TRBJ1-4, is DSGVTQTPKHLITATGQRVTLRCSPRSGDLSVYWYQQSLDQGLQFLIQYYNGEERAKGNILERFSAQQFPDLHSELNLSSLELGDSALYFCASNRGLATNEKLFFGSGTQLSVL.

This sequence joins TRBV27 and TRBJ1-5; maybe TRBD1 (5 bases). The CDR3 contains 13 residues. CDR1 MNHEY and CDR2 SMNVEV come from the germline V gene (reference sequence). The ends were cut back, 3 bases at V and 7 bases at J, with 10 bases in the middle. The CDR3 loop reads CASSFGGYQPQHF. DNA of the CDR3: TGTGCCAGCAGTTTCGGGGGGTACCAGCCCCAGCATTTT.

This chain joins TRBV25-1 and TRBJ2-7, with a possible D match to TRBD2 (7 bases). The CDR3 loop spans 13 amino acids. With 6 bases removed from V and 0 bases from J, the gap between germline ends came to 9 bases. The germline gives CDR1 MGHDK, CDR2 SYGVNS. Here the CDR3 reads CASRRGGSYEQYF. CDR3 nucleotides: TGTGCCAGCAGAAGGGGGGGCTCCTACGAGCAGTACTTC.

Points on this clone: Other DNA sequences in the same sample also yield this CDR3. The rearrangement joins TRBV9 to TRBJ2-1; the D gene is possibly TRBD1 (5 bases). Germline V lookup: CDR1 SGDLS, CDR2 YYNGEE. The CDR3 totals 15 residues. Deletions cut 0 bases from V and 3 bases from J, with 10 bases between. In DNA form, the CDR3 reads TGTGCCAGCAGCGTAGGGCCGGACAACTACAATGAGCAGTTCTTC. Translation: CASSVGPDNYNEQFF.

This sequence joins TRBV7-2 and TRBJ2-1; 7 bases line up with TRBD2. V lost 0 bases, J lost 7 bases, and 6 bases stayed unmatched. Germline V gives CDR1 SGHTA, CDR2 FQGNSA. This CDR3 region has 15 residues. In DNA form, the CDR3 reads TGTGCCAGCAGCTTAGCGGGAGGGCCTTTTAATGAGCAGTTCTTC. Translation gives CASSLAGGPFNEQFF.

J is TRBJ2-7 and V is TRBV3-1 (or the pseudogene TRBV3-2); TRBD2 might be the D (5 bases). The CDR3 sequence is 14 residues long. Deletions cut 5 bases from V and 0 bases from J, with 11 bases between. CDR1 LGHDT and CDR2 YNNKEL come from the germline V gene (reference sequence). This CDR3 is CASSNGGPSYEQYF. CDR3 coding DNA: TGTGCCAGCAGCAACGGAGGCCCCTCCTACGAGCAGTACTTC.

The chain carries TRBV19 and TRBJ1-5; maybe TRBD1 (6 bases). V lost 4 bases and J lost 6, with 10 bases in between. Germline V gene data show CDR1 as LNHDA and CDR2 as SQIVND (reference sequence). CDR3 length equals 13 residues. In nucleotides, the CDR3 is TGTGCCAGTAGTAACAGGGAGGGTCAGCCCCAGCATTTT. This sequence encodes CASSNREGQPQHF.

This chain joins TRBV5-5 and TRBJ1-1; the match to TRBD1 covers 7 bases. The germline V gene has CDR1 SGHKS and CDR2 YYEKEE (reference sequence). V trimming: 4 bases; J trimming: 4 bases; junction bases outside the gene matches: 13. This CDR3 comprises 16 residues. The CDR3 protein is CASSKILQGYGTEAFF. For the CDR3, the DNA is TGTGCCAGCAGCAAAATCTTACAGGGGTACGGCACTGAAGCTTTCTTT.

The chain recombines TRBV2 with TRBJ2-7, with unresolved D. The germline V gene encodes CDR1 SNHLY and CDR2 FYNNEI. V was shortened by 6 bases and J by 3 bases, with 6 bases between the two germline ends. The CDR3 covers 11 residues. The CDR3 protein is CASRAYYEQYF. CDR3 DNA sequence: TGTGCCAGCAGAGCTTACTACGAGCAGTACTTC.

The chain couples TRBV10-3 to TRBJ2-7; D perhaps matches TRBD1 (6 bases). Germline V gene data show CDR1 as ENHRY and CDR2 as SYGVKD. Trimming pared 0 bases from V and 6 bases from J, leaving 9 bases between. The CDR3 is 13 residues long. The CDR3 DNA follows: TGTGCCATCAGTGAGTCGACAGGACTCGAGCAGTACTTC. It translates to CAISESTGLEQYF.

The rearrangement links TRBV6-5 to TRBJ1-3; 7 bases match TRBD1. The CDR3 extends over 15 amino acids. V trimming: 5 bases; J trimming: 6 bases; junction bases outside the gene matches: 10. The germline V gene has CDR1 MNHEY and CDR2 SVGAGI. The CDR3 sequence: CASSQRQGLVNTIYF. Here the CDR3 DNA reads TGTGCCAGCAGTCAGCGACAGGGATTGGTAAACACCATATATTTT.

The J gene is TRBJ2-5, the V gene TRBV6-5; D not resolved. Germline CDR1 reads MNHEY; CDR2 reads SVGAGI. The CDR3 totals 14 residues. V was shortened by 4 bases and J by 5 bases, with 14 bases between the two germline ends. DNA of the CDR3: TGTGCCAGCAGTTCGGCAGCGCCCCATGAGACCCAGTACTTC. Protein sequence: CASSSAAPHETQYF.

The chain is built from TRBV5-1 and TRBJ1-1, with D maybe TRBD1 (6 bases). CDR1 is SGHRS, CDR2 YFSETQ, per germline. Trimming shortened V by 7 bases and J by 0 bases, and 13 bases separated the two germline ends. The CDR3 runs to 14 residues. The CDR3: CASSPTGVNTEAFF. The CDR3 DNA is TGCGCCAGCTCCCCGACAGGAGTGAACACTGAAGCTTTCTTT.

V usage is TRBV11-3 and J usage is TRBJ2-5, with TRBD1 identical over 7 bases. Germline CDR1 reads SGHNT; CDR2 reads YENEEA. This CDR3 is 16 amino acids long. J gave up 7 bases and V 1 base, and 12 bases lay outside the gene matches. The CDR3 is CASSLALTGAGGTQYF. DNA for the CDR3: TGTGCCAGCAGCTTAGCCTTAACAGGGGCTGGTGGGACCCAGTACTTC.